This T cell receptor beta chain appears in the sequencing data of a study of shared clonotypes between healthy human individuals. This CDR3 has 14 residues. Germline V gene lookup returns CDR1 GTSNPN and CDR2 SVGIG (reference sequence). The V end lost 0 bases, the J end lost 3 bases, and 9 bases lay between the germline ends. Only in-frame clones appear in the TCRdb table, and some are missing; sequencing was by immunoSEQ multiplex PCR. The sample consists of around 2.3 million clones, approximately 95% of them appearing once. The specimen was naive CD4+ T cells sorted from blood. Specified subset: CD45RA+ positively selected. The rearrangement links TRBV30 to TRBJ1-5; D gene uncertain. This TCR came from a man younger than 35 in good health. The CDR3 nucleotides are TGTGCCTGGAGTGTGGGAAAGGACAATCAGCCCCAGCATTTT. The encoded protein is CAWSVGKDNQPQHF.